A selection of T cell receptor beta chains follows, all from one sample in a study of T cell responses to AZD1222 COVID-19 vaccine. This table comes from immunoSEQ multiplex PCR, and its TCRdb copy is limited to in-frame clones, with some not included. The sample consists of approximately 98,000 clones, over 85% of them appearing once. The source material was peripheral blood, sampled on day 0 of MenACWY control vaccination. The receptors come from an adult in good health. CDR3s leave out the opening cysteine and the closing phenylalanine or tryptophan. Fields, in order: V gene, J gene, clone size, CDR3 protein. Not all rows give a size; the values are once, few, many and, for expanded clones, a class.

V: TRBV6-4
J: TRBJ2-3
size: -
CDR3: ASSRVGSGDTQY

V: TRBV7-6
J: TRBJ1-4
size: -
CDR3: ASSGTDNEKLF

V: TRBV7-3
J: TRBJ2-5
size: few
CDR3: ASSPGSPGETQY

V: TRBV19
J: TRBJ2-5
size: -
CDR3: ASSSERKTQY

V: TRBV18
J: TRBJ2-7
size: -
CDR3: ASSPANRGYEQY

V: TRBV7-8
J: TRBJ2-1
size: -
CDR3: ASSLAAGQGYNEQF

V: TRBV3-1/TRBV3-2
J: TRBJ2-7
size: -
CDR3: ASSQWRHSYEQY

V: TRBV24-1
J: TRBJ2-3
size: -
CDR3: ATSDPRGVGDTQY

V: TRBV18
J: TRBJ1-5
size: -
CDR3: ASSLTGPGNQPQH

V: TRBV24-1
J: TRBJ2-3
size: -
CDR3: ATREGAADTQY

V: TRBV5-1
J: TRBJ1-2
size: -
CDR3: ASSVQGAGGYT

V: TRBV15
J: TRBJ2-2
size: -
CDR3: ATSRGRGTGELF

V: TRBV10-1
J: TRBJ1-5
size: -
CDR3: ASSTRDRGEPQH

V: TRBV6-5
J: TRBJ2-2
size: -
CDR3: ASSYFPTGELF

V: TRBV3-1/TRBV3-2
J: TRBJ2-7
size: -
CDR3: ASSHTTRSSYEQY

V: TRBV27
J: TRBJ2-7
size: once
CDR3: ASSSQGGLRSYEQY

V: TRBV7-9
J: TRBJ2-5
size: -
CDR3: ASSFPTSPSGGHGETQY

V: TRBV4-2
J: TRBJ2-7
size: -
CDR3: ASSQDLILPDRGRNEQY

V: TRBV5-1
J: TRBJ2-1
size: once
CDR3: ASSFRGEYSYNEQF

V: TRBV27
J: TRBJ2-7
size: few
CDR3: ASSPTTGTVFYEQY

V: TRBV19
J: TRBJ2-1
size: once
CDR3: ASRRDNYNEQF

V: TRBV30
J: TRBJ1-4
size: -
CDR3: AWSLGLSNEKLF

V: TRBV5-6
J: TRBJ2-5
size: -
CDR3: ASSLAQLFQETQY

V: TRBV9
J: TRBJ1-1
size: once
CDR3: ASSSRTGKNTEAF

V: TRBV27
J: TRBJ1-1
size: -
CDR3: ASSSYLSRTEAF

V: TRBV5-5
J: TRBJ1-1
size: -
CDR3: ASSPGQGSMNTEAF

V: TRBV5-5
J: TRBJ1-5
size: few
CDR3: ASSWGVGSMQPQH

V: TRBV6-1
J: TRBJ1-1
size: -
CDR3: ASSEARLFHTEAF

V: TRBV5-1
J: TRBJ1-3
size: -
CDR3: ASSLGRLGNTIY

V: TRBV19
J: TRBJ2-4
size: -
CDR3: ASSEPTGIGDIQY

V: TRBV2
J: TRBJ1-4
size: -
CDR3: ASVRVTNEKLF

V: TRBV7-9
J: TRBJ2-5
size: -
CDR3: ASSPQGWETQY

V: TRBV3-1/TRBV3-2
J: TRBJ2-1
size: -
CDR3: ASSQDRDSYNEQF

V: TRBV7-2
J: TRBJ1-4
size: -
CDR3: ASSLVYWGSGEKLF

V: TRBV29-1
J: TRBJ1-2
size: few
CDR3: SVVNTGHYGYT

V: TRBV29-1
J: TRBJ1-2
size: many
CDR3: SVGTGRNPNYGYT

V: TRBV18
J: TRBJ1-1
size: -
CDR3: ASSPGRGTEAF

V: TRBV19
J: TRBJ1-4
size: -
CDR3: ASSANSGAYNEKLF

V: TRBV3-1/TRBV3-2
J: TRBJ2-5
size: -
CDR3: ASSQVQLREDQETQY

V: TRBV9
J: TRBJ2-7
size: -
CDR3: ASSTRRDSETYEQY

V: TRBV28
J: TRBJ1-1
size: -
CDR3: ASSNHGLGTEAF

V: TRBV19
J: TRBJ2-1
size: -
CDR3: ASSIEGARGNEQF